Listed here are 10 T cell receptor beta chains from one sample, sequenced in a study of shared clonotypes between healthy human individuals. TCRdb's table, derived via immunoSEQ multiplex PCR, lists solely in-frame clones and lacks some. The data show 550,000 to 750,000 clones, 92% seen once. Only CD45RO-negative cells positively selected for CCR7 counted as naive CD8 cells, so terminally differentiated effector memory CD45RA+ cells were excluded. The material sequenced was naive CD8+ T cells sorted from blood. The receptor source for this set is a man aged 25 to 40 in good health.

V gene TRBV29-1 combines with J gene TRBJ2-5; 8 bases are a match to TRBD1. J gave up 4 bases and V 3 bases, and 4 bases lay outside the gene matches. The V gene's germline CDR1 is SQVTM and CDR2 ANQGSEA. The CDR3 runs to 13 residues. CDR3 in amino acids: CSVEKDRGETQYF. The CDR3 region has the DNA TGCAGCGTTGAGAAAGACAGGGGAGAGACCCAGTACTTC.

V is TRBV28 and J is TRBJ2-7; D gene unclear. Germline values: CDR1 MDHEN, CDR2 SYDVKM. The CDR3 is 13 residues long. V was cut by 7 bases and J by 3 bases, with 13 bases left in between. The CDR3 coding sequence is TGTGCCAGCAAGGACGGAGTCGTCTACGAGCAGTACTTC. It specifies CASKDGVVYEQYF.

This clone was seen just once. The gene calls are TRBV5-4 and TRBJ2-3; D unresolved. CDR3 size: 15 residues. Germline loops: CDR1 SGHNT, CDR2 YYREEE (reference sequence). V was trimmed by 4 bases and J by 6 bases, leaving 18 bases between them. The CDR3 here is CASSLWASWADTQYF. CDR3 DNA sequence: TGTGCCAGCAGCCTATGGGCGAGCTGGGCGGATACGCAGTATTTT. The full variable domain, rest sourced from reference TRBV5-4 and TRBJ2-3, is ETGVTQSPTHLIKTRGQQVTLRCSSQSGHNTVSWYQQALGQGPQFIFQYYREEENGRGNFPPRFSGLQFPNYSSELNVNALELDDSALYLCASSLWASWADTQYFGPGTRLTVL.

The V and J genes are TRBV2 and TRBJ1-4; 8 bases match TRBD1. This CDR3 region has 15 residues. The V gene end was trimmed by 6 bases and the J gene end by 2 bases; junction bases not matched to a gene: 5. The germline gives CDR1 SNHLY, CDR2 FYNNEI. The CDR3 region is CASSGWTGTNEKLFF. As DNA, the CDR3 is TGTGCCAGCAGCGGGTGGACAGGGACTAATGAAAAACTGTTTTTT. Combining the CDR3 with reference TRBV2 and TRBJ1-4 gives the whole variable domain EPEVTQTPSHQVTQMGQEVILRCVPISNHLYFYWYRQILGQKVEFLVSFYNNEISEKSEIFDDQFSVERPDGSNFTLKIRSTKLEDSAMYFCASSGWTGTNEKLFFGSGTQLSVL.

The chain links TRBV2 to TRBJ2-1, with 7 nucleotides matching TRBD1. The CDR3 runs to 16 residues. With 4 bases clipped from V and 0 bases from J, the junction kept 6 bases outside the gene matches. Germline V gene data show CDR1 as SNHLY and CDR2 as FYNNEI. Here the CDR3 reads CASSGDSWSSYNEQFF. The CDR3, as DNA: TGTGCCAGCAGTGGGGACAGCTGGAGCTCCTACAATGAGCAGTTCTTC. The full variable domain, its missing parts supplied by reference TRBV2 and TRBJ2-1, is EPEVTQTPSHQVTQMGQEVILRCVPISNHLYFYWYRQILGQKVEFLVSFYNNEISEKSEIFDDQFSVERPDGSNFTLKIRSTKLEDSAMYFCASSGDSWSSYNEQFFGPGTRLTVL.

J is TRBJ2-7 and V is TRBV10-2; TRBD2 aligns across 10 bases. V dropped 3 bases and J dropped 0; count of bases not matched to a gene: 5. The CDR3 is 16 amino acids. Germline CDR1 and CDR2: WSHSY and SAAADI. The CDR3 DNA is TGCGCCAGCAGTGATAGGCTAGCGGGAGTCTCCTACGAGCAGTACTTC. It codes for CASSDRLAGVSYEQYF.

The chain links TRBV6-1 to TRBJ2-7; D ambiguous. V was pared by 2 bases and J by 1 base, with 3 bases between. This CDR3 is built from 12 residues. Germline-derived CDR1 and CDR2 are MNHNS and SASEGT. The DNA of the CDR3 is TGTGCCAGCAGTGAACGGTCCTACGAGCAGTACTTC. Translated, it gives CASSERSYEQYF.

The CDR3 region is CAWTHTGQRERRYF. The DNA for the CDR3 is TGTGCCTGGACCCATACAGGACAGCGCGAGAGGAGGTACTTC. The rearrangement links TRBV30 to TRBJ2-7; D is possibly TRBD1 (6 bases). Trimming stripped 4 bases from V and 12 bases from J, with 25 bases between. This CDR3 region has 14 residues. Germline V lookup: CDR1 GTSNPN, CDR2 SVGIG (reference sequence).

The rearrangement joins TRBV4-1 to TRBJ1-1; 7 nucleotides agree with TRBD1. The CDR3 spans 16 residues. Germline values: CDR1 MGHRA, CDR2 YSYEKL. The V gene end was trimmed by 5 bases and the J gene end by 2 bases; junction bases not matched to a gene: 11. CDR3: CASSKRRDSINTEAFF. Here the CDR3 DNA reads TGCGCCAGCAGCAAGCGCCGGGACAGTATAAACACTGAAGCTTTCTTT.

The J gene is TRBJ2-7, the V gene TRBV27, with D maybe TRBD1 (5 bases). Germline values: CDR1 MNHEY, CDR2 SMNVEV (reference sequence). V was clipped by 4 bases and J by 2 bases, with 9 bases between them. The length of the CDR3 is 13 residues. The CDR3 reads CASSWRTTYEQYF. The CDR3, as DNA: TGTGCCAGCAGTTGGCGGACAACCTACGAGCAGTACTTC.